This TCR beta chain was recovered during a study of T cells in Graves' hyperthyroidism and ophthalmopathy. This CDR3 comprises 17 residues. In germline, CDR1 is LNHNV, CDR2 YYDKDF (reference sequence). Germline trimming cut 6 bases from V and 0 bases from J; bases unmatched to any gene: 9. From RNA transcripts, TCR beta CDR3 regions were amplified. First-round RT-PCR of the TCR CDR3 relied on the HTBI primer set. TCRdb passed the multiplex PCR reads through MiXCR, listing each CDR3 protein once. This sample carries 480,000 or so distinct CDR3 sequences, over 35% of them seen once, and the ten largest clones take about two fifths.

This clonotype originated in an adult woman with Graves' disease, either hyperthyroidism or ophthalmopathy (not recorded which). Sequencing used peripheral blood or thyroid tissue (not recorded which). The genes are TRBV15 and TRBJ1-5; 9 bases map to TRBD1. CDR3 DNA: TGTGCCACCAGGGGGACAGGGAATTTCCATAGCAATCAGCCCCAGCATTTT. It yields the protein CATRGTGNFHSNQPQHF.